These 27 T cell receptor beta chains came from one sample sequenced in a study of long-term antiretroviral therapy in people with HIV. At survey level, the immunoSEQ assay was run in its v3.0 version. Repertoires were generated with immunoSEQ multiplex PCR, while TCRdb's copy carries only in-frame clones and drops some. The table has tens of thousands of clones, over 65% seen once. The sample here was unsorted PBMCs, taken about 5 years after starting antiretroviral therapy. These receptors were taken from a man between 35 and 55 years old with HIV.

This chain links TRBV19 with TRBJ1-6; 7 bases are shared with TRBD1. J was trimmed by 6 bases and V by 4 bases; bases with no gene match: 3. The length of the CDR3 is 14 residues. In germline, CDR1 is LNHDA, CDR2 SQIVND (reference sequence). In DNA form, the CDR3 reads TGTGCCAGTAGTAAGGGACAGACTAATTCACCCCTCCACTTT. Protein: CASSKGQTNSPLHF.

The CDR3 region is CSARKETQYF. The DNA for the CDR3 is TGCAGTGCTAGAAAAGAGACCCAGTACTTC. The V gene is TRBV20-1, the J gene TRBJ2-5; no reliable D call. V lost 2 bases to trimming and J lost 3 bases, with 1 base between them. This CDR3 is built from 10 residues. Germline CDR1 is DFQATT and CDR2 is SNEGSKA (reference sequence).

The rearrangement uses TRBV6-5 and TRBJ2-1; TRBD1 aligns across 12 bases. The CDR3 has 15 residues. Trimming cost V 6 bases and J 4 bases; bases outside gene matches: 4. Germline CDR1 MNHEY, CDR2 SVGAGI. CDR3 nucleotide sequence: TGTGCCAGCAGGGAGGGACAGGGGGCGTACAATGAGCAGTTCTTC. As protein: CASREGQGAYNEQFF.

The chain has TRBV4-1 and TRBJ2-1, with D uncertain. V lost 4 bases to trimming and J lost 5 bases, with 6 bases between them. The CDR3 runs 12 residues. Germline V gene sequence: CDR1 MGHRA, CDR2 YSYEKL. The CDR3 DNA reads as TGCGCCAGCAGCCTCGATCACAATGAGCAGTTCTTC. As protein: CASSLDHNEQFF.

In its sample, this clone was seen a few times. This chain joins TRBV5-1 and TRBJ1-3, with D possibly matching TRBD1 (5 bases). Germline CDR1 is SGHRS and CDR2 is YFSETQ. The CDR3 has 13 residues. V lost 5 bases to trimming and J lost 5 bases, with 11 bases between them. This CDR3 reads CASRDTERNTIYF. CDR3 sequence (DNA): TGCGCCAGCAGGGACACTGAACGAAACACCATATATTTT.

The rearrangement joins TRBV10-3 to TRBJ1-2; no reliable D call. Germline V gives CDR1 ENHRY, CDR2 SYGVKD. Trimming removed 7 bases at V and 3 bases at J, with 12 bases between. The CDR3 spans 13 residues. CDR3 bases: TGTGCCATCACTCCGGACCTTGACTATGGCTACACCTTC. Its translation: CAITPDLDYGYTF.

The chain uses TRBV9 and TRBJ2-3; 8 nucleotides align to TRBD1. V shed 3 bases and J 4 bases; nucleotides not matched to a gene: 13. Germline loops: CDR1 SGDLS, CDR2 YYNGEE. This CDR3 is built from 17 residues. This chain's CDR3 is CASSASTLQGVADTQYF. The CDR3 nucleotides are TGTGCCAGCAGCGCCTCCACCCTACAGGGGGTCGCAGATACGCAGTATTTT. Full variable domain (missing parts from reference TRBV9 and TRBJ2-3): DSGVTQTPKHLITATGQRVTLRCSPRSGDLSVYWYQQSLDQGLQFLIQYYNGEERAKGNILERFSAQQFPDLHSELNLSSLELGDSALYFCASSASTLQGVADTQYFGPGTRLTVL.

The genes are TRBV6-5 and TRBJ2-7; D might be TRBD1 (6 bases). The CDR3 consists of 14 residues. CDR1 MNHEY and CDR2 SVGAGI come from the germline V gene. Trimming took 2 bases from V and 7 from J, leaving 15 bases between them. CDR3 DNA: TGTGCCAGCAGTTACCCGGACAGTTCAAGTGAGCAGTACTTC. Translation: CASSYPDSSSEQYF.

The chain carries TRBV27 and TRBJ1-3, with 7 bases matching TRBD1. V lost 6 bases to trimming and J lost 3 bases; unmatched junction nucleotides: 5. This CDR3 has 14 amino acids. Germline V gene lookup returns CDR1 MNHEY and CDR2 SMNVEV (reference sequence). This CDR3 is CASREQGIGNTIYF. CDR3 DNA: TGTGCCAGCAGAGAACAGGGGATTGGAAACACCATATATTTT.

Concerning this clone: Additional DNA sequences in this sample encode the identical CDR3. This chain connects TRBV30 to TRBJ1-1; D remains unclear. The CDR3 totals 11 residues. CDR1 is GTSNPN and CDR2 is SVGIG in the germline V gene (reference sequence). V lost 3 bases to trimming and J lost 3 bases, with 5 bases between them. The CDR3 region has the DNA TGTGCCTGGAGCGGCTACACTGAAGCTTTCTTT. This codes for CAWSGYTEAFF.

The chain joins TRBV29-1 to TRBJ2-1; TRBD2 might be the D (6 bases). CDR1 is SQVTM and CDR2 is ANQGSEA in the germline V gene. The CDR3 is made up of 14 amino acids. Trimming cost V 3 bases and J 9 bases, with 18 bases left between them. CDR3: CSVEGQGLGTEQFF. In DNA, the CDR3 is TGCAGCGTTGAGGGTCAGGGACTGGGGACTGAGCAGTTCTTC.

The rearrangement joins TRBV28 to TRBJ2-7; possibly TRBD1 for D (6 bases). The CDR3 contains 14 residues. Per the germline V gene, CDR1 is MDHEN and CDR2 is SYDVKM. V lost 5 bases, J lost 3 bases, and 14 bases lay in between. CDR3 protein: CASSVRGQGYEQYF. In DNA form, the CDR3 reads TGTGCCAGCAGTGTCAGGGGTCAAGGCTACGAGCAGTACTTC.

This clone was detected once. The chain combines TRBV4-3 with TRBJ2-7; tentatively, D is TRBD2 (7 bases). The CDR3 contains 15 residues. The germline V gene encodes CDR1 LGHNA and CDR2 YSLEER. The V and J ends lost 1 base and 7 bases respectively, with 17 bases between them. CDR3 DNA sequence: TGCGCCAGCAGCCAAGGGATAGGGGGGGGCCGGGAGCAGTACTTC. Its protein is CASSQGIGGGREQYF.

This clone was counted a single time. This rearrangement joins TRBV9 to TRBJ2-1; TRBD2 might be the D (5 bases). V shed 3 bases and J shed 3 bases, with 13 bases lying between them. This CDR3 is 15 amino acids long. Germline-derived CDR1 and CDR2 are SGDLS and YYNGEE. The CDR3 region has the DNA TGTGCCAGCAGCGCCTCGGAGGTGTTCTACAATGAGCAGTTCTTC. It yields the protein CASSASEVFYNEQFF.

The chain uses TRBV6-5 and TRBJ1-2, with D possibly TRBD1 on 5 matching bases. CDR3 length equals 15 residues. Germline-derived CDR1 and CDR2 are MNHEY and SVGAGI. Trimming took off 0 bases at V and 4 bases at J, with 12 bases between the two ends. CDR3 coding DNA: TGTGCCAGCAGTTACTCGAAGGGGCTGGGCTATGGCTACACCTTC. This sequence encodes CASSYSKGLGYGYTF.

The rearrangement joins TRBV12-5 to TRBJ1-5; D unclear. This CDR3 comprises 17 residues. The V end lost 1 base, the J end lost 1 base, and 14 bases lay between the germline ends. The germline V gene encodes CDR1 LGHNT and CDR2 FRNRAP. The CDR3 here is CASGLGFGVGSNQPQHF. CDR3 nucleotides: TGTGCTAGTGGTTTGGGGTTCGGTGTGGGGAGCAATCAGCCCCAGCATTTT.

This chain uses TRBV27 with TRBJ2-3; D uncertain. With 8 bases removed from V and 0 bases from J, the gap between germline ends came to 6 bases. The CDR3 length is 12 residues. The germline V gene has CDR1 MNHEY and CDR2 SMNVEV (reference sequence). CDR3 amino acids: CASGMSTDTQYF. Here the CDR3 DNA reads TGTGCCAGCGGAATGAGCACAGATACGCAGTATTTT.

The V gene is TRBV7-2, the J gene TRBJ2-3; tentative D call: TRBD2 (6 bases). Germline V gene sequence: CDR1 SGHTA, CDR2 FQGNSA. Trimming stripped 3 bases from V and 4 bases from J, with 11 bases between. The CDR3 consists of 14 residues. The CDR3, as DNA: TGTGCCAGCAGCTTCGGGACTCTTGCAGATACGCAGTATTTT. Its translation is CASSFGTLADTQYF.

This chain uses TRBV6-6 with TRBJ2-2, with 7 bases aligning to TRBD2. This CDR3 has 15 residues. J lost 1 base, V lost 8 bases, and 7 bases had no gene match. CDR1 is MNHNY and CDR2 is SVGAGI in the germline V gene (reference sequence). CDR3 amino acids: CASFDGGLNTGELFF. CDR3 sequence (DNA): TGTGCCAGCTTCGACGGGGGGTTGAACACCGGGGAGCTGTTTTTT.

The chain recombines TRBV25-1 with TRBJ1-4, with TRBD1 matching 8 bases. The junction had 9 bases not matched to a gene; V was cut back by 1 base and J by 8 bases. The germline V gene has CDR1 MGHDK and CDR2 SYGVNS. This CDR3 is built from 16 residues. The CDR3 nucleotides read TGTGCCAGCAGTGAATTGGAGCACAGGGGGGGAGAAAAACTGTTTTTT. It encodes CASSELEHRGGEKLFF.

The rearrangement links TRBV9 to TRBJ2-5; tentative D call: TRBD1 (8 bases). The CDR3 has 15 amino acids. The V gene lost 0 bases and the J gene lost 5 bases, with 14 bases spanning the gap. Germline CDR1 and CDR2: SGDLS and YYNGEE. CDR3 coding DNA: TGTGCCAGCAGCGTAGTCGACAGGGGAGGGGAGACCCAGTACTTC. Residues: CASSVVDRGGETQYF.

This clone has just a few counts. J is TRBJ2-2 and V is TRBV19, with 12 positions matching TRBD2. The germline gives CDR1 LNHDA, CDR2 SQIVND (reference sequence). The CDR3 loop spans 16 amino acids. V shed 3 bases and J 4 bases; nucleotides not matched to a gene: 3. The CDR3 is CASSIRTSGATGELFF. The CDR3, as DNA: TGTGCCAGTAGTATCCGGACTAGCGGGGCCACCGGGGAGCTGTTTTTT.

This clone was seen a single time. The CDR3 DNA follows: TGTGCCAGTACAGGCGGTGGTAGCACAGATACGCAGTATTTT. Its protein product is CASTGGGSTDTQYF. The gene calls are TRBV19 and TRBJ2-3; D not resolved. Germline-derived CDR1 and CDR2 are LNHDA and SQIVND (reference sequence). This CDR3 has 14 residues. Trimming removed 7 bases from V and 0 bases from J, with 11 bases in between.

The rearrangement joins TRBV9 to TRBJ2-2; D is uncertain. Trimming stripped 0 bases from V and 2 bases from J, with 5 bases between. CDR1 and CDR2 from the germline V gene are SGDLS and YYNGEE. The CDR3 totals 14 residues. The CDR3 DNA reads TGTGCCAGCAGCGTAGGCCGAAACACCGGGGAGCTGTTTTTT. Amino acids: CASSVGRNTGELFF.

The genes are TRBV18 and TRBJ1-5; no definite D call. V lost 0 bases and J lost 3, with 9 bases in between. The CDR3 totals 15 residues. In germline, CDR1 is KGHSH, CDR2 LQKENI. CDR3 residues: CASSPPGSINQPQHF. In nucleotides, the CDR3 is TGTGCCAGCTCACCACCTGGCAGTATCAATCAGCCCCAGCATTTT. The variable domain in full, with the rest retrieved from reference TRBV18 and TRBJ1-5, is NAGVMQNPRHLVRRRGQEARLRCSPMKGHSHVYWYRQLPEEGLKFMVYLQKENIIDESGMPKERFSAEFPKEGPSILRIQQVVRGDSAAYFCASSPPGSINQPQHFGDGTRLSIL.

This chain connects TRBV7-9 to TRBJ2-1; TRBD2 is a possible D gene (5 bases). The CDR3 is made up of 13 amino acids. Germline-derived CDR1 and CDR2 are SEHNR and FQNEAQ (reference sequence). The ends were cut back, 3 bases at V and 6 bases at J, with 9 bases in the middle. As DNA, the CDR3 is TGTGCCAGCAGCTTCGGGCTAGCCAATGAGCAGTTCTTC. It encodes CASSFGLANEQFF.

The chain has TRBV18 and TRBJ1-6; D unresolved. Trimming left V 2 bases short and J 6 bases short, with 14 bases between. CDR1 KGHSH and CDR2 LQKENI come from the germline V gene. There are 16 residues in the CDR3. CDR3 bases: TGTGCCAGCTCACCAAAGCTTCCCAGCTCTAATTCACCCCTCCACTTT. The encoded protein is CASSPKLPSSNSPLHF.